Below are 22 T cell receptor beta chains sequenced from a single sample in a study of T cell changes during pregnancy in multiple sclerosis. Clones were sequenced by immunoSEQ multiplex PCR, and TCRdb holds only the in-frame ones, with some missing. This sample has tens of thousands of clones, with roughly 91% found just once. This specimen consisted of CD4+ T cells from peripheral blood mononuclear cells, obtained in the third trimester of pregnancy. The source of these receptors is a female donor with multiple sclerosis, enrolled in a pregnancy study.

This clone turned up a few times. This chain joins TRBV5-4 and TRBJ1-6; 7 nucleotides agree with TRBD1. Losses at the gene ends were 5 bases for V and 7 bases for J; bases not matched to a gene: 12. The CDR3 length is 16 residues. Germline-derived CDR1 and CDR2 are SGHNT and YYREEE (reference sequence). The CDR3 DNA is TGTGCCAGCAGGGATCGACAGGGCCAGAGAAATTCACCCCTCCACTTT. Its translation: CASRDRQGQRNSPLHF.

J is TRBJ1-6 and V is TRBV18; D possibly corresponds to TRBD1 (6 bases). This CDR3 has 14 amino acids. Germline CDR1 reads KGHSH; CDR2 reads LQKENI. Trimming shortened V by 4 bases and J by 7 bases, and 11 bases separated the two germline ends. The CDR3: CASSQQGENSPLHF. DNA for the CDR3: TGTGCCAGCTCACAACAGGGAGAGAATTCACCCCTCCACTTT.

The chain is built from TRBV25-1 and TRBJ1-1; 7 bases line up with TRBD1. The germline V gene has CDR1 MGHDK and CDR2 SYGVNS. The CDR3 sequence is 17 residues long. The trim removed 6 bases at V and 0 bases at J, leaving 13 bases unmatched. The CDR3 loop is CASRKEGAGGMNTEAFF. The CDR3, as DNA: TGTGCCAGCAGAAAAGAGGGGGCTGGGGGAATGAACACTGAAGCTTTCTTT.

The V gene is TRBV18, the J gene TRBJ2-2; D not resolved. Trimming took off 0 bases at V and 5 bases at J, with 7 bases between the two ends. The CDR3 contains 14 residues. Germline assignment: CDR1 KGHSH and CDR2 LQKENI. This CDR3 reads CASSPPPFTGELFF. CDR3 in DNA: TGTGCCAGCTCACCACCCCCTTTTACCGGGGAGCTGTTTTTT.

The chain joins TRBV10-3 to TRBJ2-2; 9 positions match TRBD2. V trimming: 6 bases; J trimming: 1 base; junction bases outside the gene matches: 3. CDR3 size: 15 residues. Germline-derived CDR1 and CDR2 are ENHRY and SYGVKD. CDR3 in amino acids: CAIRRGGENTGELFF. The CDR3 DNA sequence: TGTGCCATCAGACGCGGGGGGGAGAACACCGGGGAGCTGTTTTTT.

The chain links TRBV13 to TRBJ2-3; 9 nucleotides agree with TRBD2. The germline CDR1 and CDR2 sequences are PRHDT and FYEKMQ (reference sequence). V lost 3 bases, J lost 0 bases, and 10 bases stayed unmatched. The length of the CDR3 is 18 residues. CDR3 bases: TGTGCCAGCAGCTTTCAGGGACGACTAGCGGCTAGCACAGATACGCAGTATTTT. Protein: CASSFQGRLAASTDTQYF.

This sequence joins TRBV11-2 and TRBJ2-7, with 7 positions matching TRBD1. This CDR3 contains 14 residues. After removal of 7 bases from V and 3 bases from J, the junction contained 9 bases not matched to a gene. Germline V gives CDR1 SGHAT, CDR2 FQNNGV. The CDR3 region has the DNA TGTGCCAGCACCCCAATGACAGGGATCTACGAGCAGTACTTC. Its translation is CASTPMTGIYEQYF. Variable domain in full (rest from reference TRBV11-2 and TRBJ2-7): EAGVAQSPRYKIIEKRQSVAFWCNPISGHATLYWYQQILGQGPKLLIQFQNNGVVDDSQLPKDRFSAERLKGVDSTLKIQPAKLEDSAVYLCASTPMTGIYEQYFGPGTRLTVT.

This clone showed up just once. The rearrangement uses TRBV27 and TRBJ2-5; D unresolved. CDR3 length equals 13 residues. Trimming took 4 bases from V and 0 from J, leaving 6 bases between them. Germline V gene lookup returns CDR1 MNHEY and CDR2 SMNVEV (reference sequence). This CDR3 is CASSSPYQETQYF. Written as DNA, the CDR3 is TGTGCCAGCAGTTCCCCGTACCAAGAGACCCAGTACTTC.

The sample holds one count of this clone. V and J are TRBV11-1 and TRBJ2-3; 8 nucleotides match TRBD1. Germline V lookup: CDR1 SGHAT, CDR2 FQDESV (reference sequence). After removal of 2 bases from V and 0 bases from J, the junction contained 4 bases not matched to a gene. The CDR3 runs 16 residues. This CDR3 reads CASSLRDRLSTDTQYF. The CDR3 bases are TGTGCCAGCAGCTTAAGGGACAGGCTTAGCACAGATACGCAGTATTTT.

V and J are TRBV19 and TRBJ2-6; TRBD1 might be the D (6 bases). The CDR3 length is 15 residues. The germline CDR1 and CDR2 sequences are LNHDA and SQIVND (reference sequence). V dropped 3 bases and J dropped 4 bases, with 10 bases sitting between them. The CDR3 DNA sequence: TGTGCCAGTAGTATCTCAGGGGTCGGGGCCAACGTCCTGACTTTC. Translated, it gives CASSISGVGANVLTF.

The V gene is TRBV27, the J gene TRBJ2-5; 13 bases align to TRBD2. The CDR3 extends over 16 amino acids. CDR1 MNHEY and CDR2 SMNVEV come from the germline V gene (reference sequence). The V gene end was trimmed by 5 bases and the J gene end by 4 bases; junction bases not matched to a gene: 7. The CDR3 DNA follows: TGTGCCAGCAGTCAAACACTAGCGGGGGGGCGAGAGACCCAGTACTTC. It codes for CASSQTLAGGRETQYF.

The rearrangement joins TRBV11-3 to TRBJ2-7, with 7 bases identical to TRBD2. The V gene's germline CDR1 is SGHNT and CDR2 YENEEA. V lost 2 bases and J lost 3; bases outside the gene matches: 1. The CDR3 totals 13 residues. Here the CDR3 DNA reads TGTGCCAGCAGCTTATCGGGAGGCTACGAGCAGTACTTC. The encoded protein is CASSLSGGYEQYF.

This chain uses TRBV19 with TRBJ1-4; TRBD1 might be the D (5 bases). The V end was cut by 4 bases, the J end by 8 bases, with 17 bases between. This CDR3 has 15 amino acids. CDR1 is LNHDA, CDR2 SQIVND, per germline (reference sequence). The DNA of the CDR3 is TGTGCCAGTAGTACGCCGGGACTCCCGGGGGAAAAACTGTTTTTT. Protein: CASSTPGLPGEKLFF.

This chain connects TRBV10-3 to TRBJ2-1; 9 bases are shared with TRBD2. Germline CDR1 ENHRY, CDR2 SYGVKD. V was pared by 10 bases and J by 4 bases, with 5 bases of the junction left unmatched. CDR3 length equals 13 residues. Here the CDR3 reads CATLGLAYNEQFF. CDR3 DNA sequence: TGTGCCACCCTGGGACTAGCTTACAATGAGCAGTTCTTC.

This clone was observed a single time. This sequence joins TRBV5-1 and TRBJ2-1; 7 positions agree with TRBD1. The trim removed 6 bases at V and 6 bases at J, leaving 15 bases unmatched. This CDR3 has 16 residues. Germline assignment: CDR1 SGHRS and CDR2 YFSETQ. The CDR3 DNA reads TGCGCCAGCATCCCGGGCCAAGGACCAGGGGGCAATGAGCAGTTCTTC. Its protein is CASIPGQGPGGNEQFF.

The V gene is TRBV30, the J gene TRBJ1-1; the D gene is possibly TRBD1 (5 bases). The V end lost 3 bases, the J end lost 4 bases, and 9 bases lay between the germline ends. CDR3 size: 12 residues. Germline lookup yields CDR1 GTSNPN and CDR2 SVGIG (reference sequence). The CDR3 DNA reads TGTGCCTGGAGACTGGGACTCACTGAAGCTTTCTTT. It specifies CAWRLGLTEAFF.

Here the CDR3 DNA reads TGCGCCAGCAGCCCGAGGGGGATGAACACTGAAGCTTTCTTT. It yields the protein CASSPRGMNTEAFF. The chain employs TRBV4-1 and TRBJ1-1; the D gene is possibly TRBD1 (6 bases). The length of the CDR3 is 14 residues. Germline V gene data show CDR1 as MGHRA and CDR2 as YSYEKL. The V end was cut by 4 bases, the J end by 0 bases, with 9 bases between.

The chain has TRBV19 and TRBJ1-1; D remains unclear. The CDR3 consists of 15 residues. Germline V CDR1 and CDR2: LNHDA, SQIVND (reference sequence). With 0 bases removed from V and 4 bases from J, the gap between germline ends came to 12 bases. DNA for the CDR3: TGTGCCAGTAGTATAGATCGGCGGGGAGGCACTGAAGCTTTCTTT. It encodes CASSIDRRGGTEAFF.

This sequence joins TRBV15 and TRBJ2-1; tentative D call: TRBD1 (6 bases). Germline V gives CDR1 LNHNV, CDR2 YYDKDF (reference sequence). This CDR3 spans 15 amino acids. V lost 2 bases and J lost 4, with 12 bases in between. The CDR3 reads CATSRTGLLYNEQFF. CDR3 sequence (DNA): TGTGCCACCAGCAGAACAGGGCTGTTATACAATGAGCAGTTCTTC.

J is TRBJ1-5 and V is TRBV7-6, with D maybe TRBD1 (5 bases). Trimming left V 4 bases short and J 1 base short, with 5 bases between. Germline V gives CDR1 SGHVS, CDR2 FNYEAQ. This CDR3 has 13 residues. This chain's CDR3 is CASSSGSNQPQHF. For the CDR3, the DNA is TGTGCCAGCAGCTCAGGGAGCAATCAGCCCCAGCATTTT.

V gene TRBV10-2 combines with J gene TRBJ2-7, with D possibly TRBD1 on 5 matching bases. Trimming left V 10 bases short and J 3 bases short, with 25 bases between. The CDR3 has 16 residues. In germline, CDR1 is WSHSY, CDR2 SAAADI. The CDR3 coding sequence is TGCGCCACCCTAAAGCAGGGTTTCGCGGCCCTCTACGAGCAGTACTTC. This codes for CATLKQGFAALYEQYF.

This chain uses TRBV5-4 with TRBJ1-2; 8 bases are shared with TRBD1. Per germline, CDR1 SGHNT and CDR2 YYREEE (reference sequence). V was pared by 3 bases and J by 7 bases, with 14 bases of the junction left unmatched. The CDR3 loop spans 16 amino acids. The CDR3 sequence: CASSSLASGGLVGYTF. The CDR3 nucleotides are TGTGCCAGCAGCTCCTTGGCGTCAGGGGGCCTGGTTGGCTACACCTTC.